A few counts support the clone carrying this T cell receptor (beta chain). What it binds is unknown. The data are from a study of human T cells and chemical hapten exposure. Study-wide results and caveats: Positive correlation was observed between PT1 expanded TCR counts and patch test score.

TCRdb processed the RACE reads anew with MiXCR; each CDR3 protein has one entry. Of about 84,000 distinct CDR3 sequences listed, roughly a tenth are singletons. CDR3 length equals 15 residues. In germline, CDR1 is KGHDR, CDR2 SFDVKD. The ends were cut back, 0 bases at V and 4 bases at J, with 9 bases in the middle. Sample time point: patch test 3, about 24 weeks after DPC sensitization. Treatment specified: therapeutic diphenylcyclopropenone sensitization with weekly scalp DPC. Sequences were derived from whole blood, sampled in connection with sensitization to the hapten diphenylcyclopropenone (DPC). This TCR came from a woman aged 45 to 65 with alopecia areata. Some clones in this sample may be carry-over from other donors' samples. The J gene is TRBJ2-1, the V gene TRBV24-1; no firm D call. The CDR3 is CATSDLRRPYNEQFF. CDR3 DNA sequence: TGTGCCACCAGTGATTTGCGACGGCCTTACAATGAGCAGTTCTTC.